This is a list of T cell receptor beta chains from one sample in a study of HIV-infected patients and healthy controls. In TCRdb, the 5' RACE reads were re-called with MiXCR into one record per CDR3 protein. Altogether around 19,000 distinct CDR3 sequences are present, about 8.3% being singletons, with the ten largest covering 2.6%. The sample was blood. The source of these receptors is an adult in good health. CDR3s leave out the opening cysteine and the closing phenylalanine or tryptophan. Each record gives: V gene, CDR3 length, J gene, clone size, D gene, CDR3 protein. A D gene is named only where the DNA matches it firmly. Size is omitted from some rows. Given values are once, few, many or a class for expanded clones.

V: TRBV12-3/TRBV12-4
length: 14
J: TRBJ1-2
size: once
D: TRBD1
CDR3: ASRKPWTQGWCGYT

V: TRBV6-5
length: 11
J: TRBJ2-1
size: few
D: .
CDR3: ASSSTLNNEQF

V: TRBV20-1
length: 13
J: TRBJ2-7
size: few
D: TRBD2
CDR3: SAINPSGSPYEQY

V: TRBV19
length: 13
J: TRBJ2-7
size: many
D: .
CDR3: ASRPSQGRDYEQY

V: TRBV21-1
length: 17
J: TRBJ2-2
size: many
D: .
CDR3: ASSKAPKQHGSNTGELF

V: TRBV6-2/TRBV6-3
length: 15
J: TRBJ2-1
size: many
D: TRBD2
CDR3: ASSYWLEREIYNEQF

V: TRBV11-2
length: 12
J: TRBJ2-1
size: few
D: .
CDR3: ASSFPGNYNEQF

V: TRBV18
length: 14
J: TRBJ1-3
size: many
D: .
CDR3: ASSPRPNNSGNTIY

V: TRBV28
length: 12
J: TRBJ1-5
size: medium-sized
D: .
CDR3: ASTNGGRDQPQH

V: TRBV20-1
length: 14
J: TRBJ1-5
size: many
D: TRBD1
CDR3: SASNYGQGGNQPQH

V: TRBV6-6
length: 13
J: TRBJ2-5
size: many
D: TRBD2
CDR3: ASSHLGTSEETQY

V: TRBV28
length: 18
J: TRBJ2-3
size: medium-sized
D: TRBD2
CDR3: ASISHRSVPRTSGSGAQY

V: TRBV7-9
length: 14
J: TRBJ1-1
size: many
D: .
CDR3: ASSPPRGRGATEAF

V: TRBV4-3
length: 11
J: TRBJ2-7
size: many
D: .
CDR3: ASSQDRAYEQY

V: TRBV29-1
length: 11
J: TRBJ1-5
size: many
D: .
CDR3: SVELGEGQPQH

V: TRBV7-2
length: 9
J: TRBJ2-7
size: many
D: TRBD2
CDR3: ASSPSGRAY

V: TRBV7-2
length: 14
J: TRBJ1-1
size: many
D: .
CDR3: ASSLGAGRVNTEAF

V: TRBV5-5
length: 11
J: TRBJ2-5
size: many
D: .
CDR3: ASGRRGVETQY

V: TRBV6-1
length: 15
J: TRBJ1-3
size: few
D: TRBD1
CDR3: ASSDPGQVNSGNTIY

V: TRBV10-3
length: 12
J: TRBJ2-3
size: many
D: TRBD2
CDR3: AIASGGATDTQY

V: TRBV28
length: 14
J: TRBJ1-1
size: many
D: .
CDR3: ASSFYDRGSNTEAF

V: TRBV28
length: 12
J: TRBJ2-7
size: few
D: .
CDR3: ASRAGTAPYEQY

V: TRBV7-9
length: 11
J: TRBJ2-1
size: few
D: .
CDR3: ASSLARGDEQF

V: TRBV7-9
length: 12
J: TRBJ2-5
size: many
D: TRBD1
CDR3: ASSLDRGQETQY

V: TRBV6-1
length: 12
J: TRBJ1-5
size: many
D: TRBD1
CDR3: ASSTGDENQPQH

V: TRBV4-1
length: 13
J: TRBJ1-4
size: few
D: .
CDR3: ASSQGTVNNEKLF

V: TRBV7-2
length: 18
J: TRBJ2-3
size: medium-sized
D: TRBD2
CDR3: ASSKPRDYRTESSTDTQY

V: TRBV5-1
length: 12
J: TRBJ2-1
size: medium-sized
D: .
CDR3: ASSLAQGSFEQF

V: TRBV7-8
length: 13
J: TRBJ2-2
size: many
D: .
CDR3: ASSLAPGSTGELF

V: TRBV27
length: 12
J: TRBJ1-5
size: few
D: .
CDR3: AIALWLSNQPQH

V: TRBV20-1
length: 15
J: TRBJ2-1
size: medium-sized
D: .
CDR3: SARDSHSRGSYNEQF

V: TRBV4-3
length: 11
J: TRBJ2-1
size: few
D: .
CDR3: ASSQVPLGEQF

V: TRBV28
length: 17
J: TRBJ1-1
size: .
D: TRBD1
CDR3: ASSHRGGQGANRWTEAF

V: TRBV19
length: 10
J: TRBJ2-3
size: few
D: .
CDR3: ASIDSRRTQY

V: TRBV29-1
length: 10
J: TRBJ1-1
size: many
D: .
CDR3: SVAAGPTEAF

V: TRBV7-2
length: 12
J: TRBJ2-3
size: many
D: TRBD1
CDR3: ASSLARGSDTQY

V: TRBV7-2
length: 13
J: TRBJ1-5
size: few
D: TRBD1
CDR3: ASSLHRGGNQPQH

V: TRBV7-2
length: 11
J: TRBJ2-6
size: many
D: .
CDR3: ASRYPGENVLT

V: TRBV7-2
length: 13
J: TRBJ2-3
size: many
D: TRBD2
CDR3: ASSLALAGTDTQY

V: TRBV6-5
length: 13
J: TRBJ1-1
size: many
D: .
CDR3: ASSYSNRVNTEAF

V: TRBV11-2
length: 12
J: TRBJ2-3
size: many
D: .
CDR3: ASSLTESTDTQY

V: TRBV12-3/TRBV12-4
length: 13
J: TRBJ2-6
size: few
D: TRBD1
CDR3: ARGTEKTGANVLT

V: TRBV7-2
length: 11
J: TRBJ2-1
size: .
D: TRBD1
CDR3: ASSRGLDNEQF

V: TRBV6-6
length: 12
J: TRBJ2-4
size: many
D: TRBD2
CDR3: ASRGLAGENIQY

V: TRBV4-2
length: 14
J: TRBJ1-1
size: few
D: .
CDR3: ASSQVSRGKGTEAF

V: TRBV27
length: 11
J: TRBJ2-1
size: medium-sized
D: .
CDR3: ASSLPAGGEQF

V: TRBV6-5
length: 13
J: TRBJ1-1
size: many
D: .
CDR3: ASSYSGYQGTEAF

V: TRBV9
length: 11
J: TRBJ1-5
size: few
D: .
CDR3: ASGRFSGQPQH

V: TRBV12-3/TRBV12-4
length: 10
J: TRBJ1-2
size: many
D: .
CDR3: ASSFRVFGYT

V: TRBV3-1
length: 13
J: TRBJ2-2
size: many
D: .
CDR3: ASSHTGIRFGELF

V: TRBV4-1
length: 15
J: TRBJ2-1
size: many
D: .
CDR3: ASSQVYLAFSYNEQF